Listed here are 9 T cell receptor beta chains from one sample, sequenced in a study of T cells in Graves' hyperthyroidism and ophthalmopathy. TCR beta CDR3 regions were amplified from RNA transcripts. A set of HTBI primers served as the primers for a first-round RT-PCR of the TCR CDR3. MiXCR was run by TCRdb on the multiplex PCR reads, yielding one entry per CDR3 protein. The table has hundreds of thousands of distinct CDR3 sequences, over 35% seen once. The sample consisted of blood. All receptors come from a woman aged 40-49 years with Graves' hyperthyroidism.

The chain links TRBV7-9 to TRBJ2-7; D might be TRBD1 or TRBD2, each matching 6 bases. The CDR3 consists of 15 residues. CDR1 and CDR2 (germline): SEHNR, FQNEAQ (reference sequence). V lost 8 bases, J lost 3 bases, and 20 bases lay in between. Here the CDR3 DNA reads TGTGCCAGCTCACCACGGGGGCACGAACTCTACGAGCAGTACTTC. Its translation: CASSPRGHELYEQYF.

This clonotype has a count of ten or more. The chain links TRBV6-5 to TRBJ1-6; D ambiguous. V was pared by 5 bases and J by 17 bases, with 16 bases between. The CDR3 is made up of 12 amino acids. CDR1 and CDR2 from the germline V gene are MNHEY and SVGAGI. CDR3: CASSPHMGTFHF. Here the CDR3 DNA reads TGTGCCAGCAGTCCCCATATGGGAACCTTCCACTTT.

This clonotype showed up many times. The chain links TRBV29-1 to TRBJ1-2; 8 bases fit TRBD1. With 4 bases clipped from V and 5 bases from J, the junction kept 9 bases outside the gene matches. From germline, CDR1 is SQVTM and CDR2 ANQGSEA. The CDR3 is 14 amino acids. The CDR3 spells CSVGLTGGGYGYTF. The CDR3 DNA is TGCAGCGTTGGTCTAACAGGGGGAGGATATGGCTACACCTTC.

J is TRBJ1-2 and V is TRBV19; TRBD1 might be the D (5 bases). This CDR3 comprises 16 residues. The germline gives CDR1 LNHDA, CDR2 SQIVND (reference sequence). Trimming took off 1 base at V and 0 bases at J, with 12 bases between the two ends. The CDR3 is CASSIAERRANYGYTF. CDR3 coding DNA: TGTGCCAGTAGTATAGCCGAACGCAGGGCTAACTATGGCTACACCTTC. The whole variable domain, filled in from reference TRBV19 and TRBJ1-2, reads DGGITQSPKYLFRKEGQNVTLSCEQNLNHDAMYWYRQDPGQGLRLIYYSQIVNDFQKGDIAEGYSVSREKKESFPLTVTSAQKNPTAFYLCASSIAERRANYGYTFGSGTRLTVV.

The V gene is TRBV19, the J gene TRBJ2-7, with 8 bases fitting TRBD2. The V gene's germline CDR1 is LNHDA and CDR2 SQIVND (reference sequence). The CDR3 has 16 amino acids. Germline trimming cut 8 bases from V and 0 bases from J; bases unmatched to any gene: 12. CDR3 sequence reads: CASAPPGGARSYEQYF. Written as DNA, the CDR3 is TGTGCCAGTGCCCCCCCGGGAGGGGCTCGCTCCTACGAGCAGTACTTC.

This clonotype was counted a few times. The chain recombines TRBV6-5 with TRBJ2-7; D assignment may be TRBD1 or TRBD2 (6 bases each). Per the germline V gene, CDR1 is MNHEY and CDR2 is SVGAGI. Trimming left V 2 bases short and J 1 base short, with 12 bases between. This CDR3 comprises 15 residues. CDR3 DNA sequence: TGTGCCAGCAGTTACCAGGGGACTCCTTCCTACGAGCAGTACTTC. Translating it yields CASSYQGTPSYEQYF.

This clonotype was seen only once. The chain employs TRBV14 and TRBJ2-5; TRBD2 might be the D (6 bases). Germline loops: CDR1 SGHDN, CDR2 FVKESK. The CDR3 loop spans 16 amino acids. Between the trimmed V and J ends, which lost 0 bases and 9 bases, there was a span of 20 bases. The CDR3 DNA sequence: TGTGCCAGCAGCCAAGAAACGGGGTACCCGCCGGGGGCCCAGTACTTC. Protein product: CASSQETGYPPGAQYF.

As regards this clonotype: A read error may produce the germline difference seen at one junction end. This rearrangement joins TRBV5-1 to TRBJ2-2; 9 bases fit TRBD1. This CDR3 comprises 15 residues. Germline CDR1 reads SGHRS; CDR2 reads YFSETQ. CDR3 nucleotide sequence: TGCGCCAGCAGCCCGGGACAGGGCTACACCGGGGAGCCGTTTTTT. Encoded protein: CASSPGQGYTGEPFF.

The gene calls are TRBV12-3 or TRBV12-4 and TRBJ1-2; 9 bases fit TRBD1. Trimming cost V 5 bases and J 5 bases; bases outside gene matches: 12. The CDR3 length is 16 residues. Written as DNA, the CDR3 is TGTGCCAGCAGTCGGGACAGGGCGTATTTTGGGTATGGCTACACCTTC. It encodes CASSRDRAYFGYGYTF.